The table lists the clone carrying this T cell receptor (beta chain) with many counts. Its target is unknown. Trimming pared 1 base from V and 4 bases from J, leaving 11 bases between. CDR1 is MNHNS, CDR2 SASEGT, per germline. This CDR3 has 16 amino acids. The investigators amplified TCR beta CDR3 regions from RNA transcripts. Carried out on the TCR CDR3, a first-round RT-PCR used the HTBI primer set. TCRdb re-analysed the multiplex PCR reads in MiXCR, keeping a single row per CDR3 protein. The sample carries around 450,000 distinct CDR3 sequences, 15% to 19% recorded once. Patients aged 18 to 65 with hyperthyroidism were newly diagnosed, with duration under 2 months. Fresh peripheral blood, 10 ml, yielded the PBMCs. These data originate in a study of T cells in Graves' hyperthyroidism and ophthalmopathy. Across the whole study: Sampling of peripheral blood happened at initial diagnosis, prior to any treatment. General study findings and limits: Through a model of 13 V-J features, ophthalmopathy was separated from stable hyperthyroidism.

The chain carries TRBV6-1 and TRBJ1-6; D possibly corresponds to TRBD1 (6 bases). The source of this sequence is a woman between 18 and 30 years old with Graves' hyperthyroidism. The sequenced sample consisted of blood. CDR3 nucleotide sequence: TGTGCCAGCAGTGAAGGGGATCAGGGGTATAATTCACCCCTCCACTTT. Translating gives CASSEGDQGYNSPLHF.